This T cell receptor (beta chain) came from a study of blood T cell repertoires in COVID-19. V lost 4 bases and J lost 3, with 9 bases in between. CDR1 and CDR2 (germline): SGHNT, YENEEA. This CDR3 has 14 residues. How the authors handled the data: Using reference gene primer amplification, nucleated cell counts were estimated. The protocol was immunoSEQ multiplex PCR, while the TCRdb copy is restricted to in-frame clones and leaves out a portion. V and J calls plus clone size are reproduced from that table; the DNA served to infer D and trimming. The sample includes about 240,000 clones, 80% to 90% seen only once; the top ten take about 4.5%.

This chain uses TRBV11-3 with TRBJ2-2; tentative D call: TRBD1 (6 bases). The origin of this receptor is an older woman with acute or convalescent COVID-19. The material sequenced was peripheral blood. CDR3 region: CASSSGDYTGELFF. The DNA for the CDR3 is TGTGCCAGCAGCTCAGGGGATTACACCGGGGAGCTGTTTTTT. Full variable domain (missing parts from reference TRBV11-3 and TRBJ2-2): EAGVVQSPRYKIIEKKQPVAFWCNPISGHNTLYWYLQNLGQGPELLIRYENEEAVDDSQLPKDRFSAERLKGVDSTLKIQPAELGDSAVYLCASSSGDYTGELFFGEGSRLTVL.